Below are 23 T cell receptor beta chains sequenced from a single sample in a study of vaccination effects on CD4 cells after COVID-19. Before any sequencing was done, the ViraFEST assay used viral peptide pools to expand antigen-specific CD4+ T cells. Having been cultured for roughly 10 days, the cells underwent CD4+ T cell isolation. Vaccine recipients had no previous SARS-CoV-2 infection; their nucleocapsid antibodies were negative. Assay used: immunoSEQ multiplex PCR; TCRdb lists only in-frame clones, some missing. The sample yields around 36,000 clones, around 70% seen once. No antigen is known for these receptors. The input for sequencing was CD4+ T cells from PBMCs cultured with SARS-CoV-2 spike peptides, taken before COVID-19 vaccination. Receptors were obtained from a human donor who received a COVID-19 vaccine.

J is TRBJ1-5 and V is TRBV19, with TRBD1 matching 8 bases. The CDR3 is made up of 15 amino acids. Looked up from germline, CDR1 is LNHDA and CDR2 is SQIVND (reference sequence). V shed 3 bases and J 7 bases; nucleotides not matched to a gene: 8. The CDR3 loop is CASSIKGQVEQPQHF. The CDR3 nucleotides are TGTGCCAGTAGTATTAAGGGACAGGTCGAACAGCCCCAGCATTTT.

The chain carries TRBV5-1 and TRBJ1-2; TRBD1 is a possible D gene (5 bases). Germline V CDR1 and CDR2: SGHRS, YFSETQ. There are 14 residues in the CDR3. V was trimmed by 8 bases and J by 3 bases, leaving 17 bases between them. The CDR3 spells CASSTQTGDYGYTF. The CDR3 nucleotides read TGCGCCAGTTCCACTCAAACAGGAGACTATGGCTACACCTTC.

The chain employs TRBV7-9 and TRBJ1-2; 7 nucleotides agree with TRBD1. In germline, CDR1 is SEHNR, CDR2 FQNEAQ (reference sequence). Losses at the gene ends were 3 bases for V and 8 bases for J; bases not matched to a gene: 6. This CDR3 comprises 13 residues. The CDR3 protein is CASSLAGGMGYTF. In DNA form, the CDR3 reads TGTGCCAGCAGCTTGGCAGGGGGAATGGGCTACACCTTC.

The J gene is TRBJ2-5, the V gene TRBV2; 8 bases map to TRBD1. From germline, CDR1 is SNHLY and CDR2 FYNNEI. The CDR3 has 15 residues. J gave up 1 base and V 6 bases, and 7 bases lay outside the gene matches. The CDR3 is CASSRTGGIQETQYF. As DNA, the CDR3 is TGTGCCAGCAGCCGTACAGGGGGAATCCAAGAGACCCAGTACTTC. Drawing the rest from reference TRBV2 and TRBJ2-5, the complete variable domain is EPEVTQTPSHQVTQMGQEVILRCVPISNHLYFYWYRQILGQKVEFLVSFYNNEISEKSEIFDDQFSVERPDGSNFTLKIRSTKLEDSAMYFCASSRTGGIQETQYFGPGTRLLVL.

The J gene is TRBJ1-1, the V gene TRBV7-9; weak D call: TRBD1 (5 bases). CDR3 length: 12 residues. Trimming removed 1 base at V and 10 bases at J, with 10 bases between. From germline, CDR1 is SEHNR and CDR2 FQNEAQ (reference sequence). CDR3 in amino acids: CASSLDQRGAFF. The CDR3 DNA follows: TGTGCCAGCAGCTTAGATCAGAGGGGAGCTTTCTTT.

The genes are TRBV6-1 and TRBJ1-5, with unresolved D. The germline V gene encodes CDR1 MNHNS and CDR2 SASEGT. This CDR3 comprises 15 residues. The ends were cut back, 3 bases at V and 3 bases at J, with 12 bases in the middle. CDR3 in amino acids: CASSDFTVLNQPQHF. The CDR3 DNA reads TGTGCCAGCAGTGATTTTACAGTCCTCAATCAGCCCCAGCATTTT.

This rearrangement joins TRBV6-1 to TRBJ1-1; D possibly corresponds to TRBD1 (6 bases). The CDR3 runs to 14 residues. From germline, CDR1 is MNHNS and CDR2 SASEGT. The germline V and J ends were trimmed by 7 bases and 0 bases, with 12 bases remaining between them. The CDR3 protein is CASTATGVNTEAFF. The CDR3, as DNA: TGTGCCAGCACTGCGACAGGAGTGAACACTGAAGCTTTCTTT.

The chain uses TRBV6-5 and TRBJ1-2, with 10 bases matching TRBD1. CDR1 is MNHEY, CDR2 SVGAGI, per germline. The CDR3 is made up of 16 amino acids. V lost 2 bases to trimming and J lost 2 bases; unmatched junction nucleotides: 5. CDR3 DNA: TGTGCCAGCAGTTACGGCACGGGACAGGGGAACTATGGCTACACCTTC. The encoded protein is CASSYGTGQGNYGYTF.

This sequence joins TRBV5-1 and TRBJ2-5; the D gene could be TRBD1 or TRBD2 (5 bases each). The CDR3 length is 14 residues. Germline CDR1 SGHRS, CDR2 YFSETQ. Deletions cut 4 bases from V and 2 bases from J, with 12 bases between. CDR3 sequence reads: CASSGGRGQETQYF. CDR3 bases: TGCGCCAGCAGCGGGGGTAGGGGACAAGAGACCCAGTACTTC.

This clone has only a few counts. This CDR3 is CAIRQGGNSPLHF. In DNA form, the CDR3 reads TGTGCCATCAGGCAGGGAGGTAATTCACCCCTCCACTTT. The V and J genes are TRBV10-3 and TRBJ1-6; D perhaps matches TRBD1 (5 bases). The CDR3 has 13 residues. Between the trimmed V and J ends, which lost 6 bases and 6 bases, there was a span of 9 bases. Germline CDR1 ENHRY, CDR2 SYGVKD.

The chain employs TRBV4-2 and TRBJ2-1; 10 nucleotides align to TRBD2. This CDR3 comprises 16 residues. Germline trimming cut 10 bases from V and 0 bases from J; bases unmatched to any gene: 9. Germline-derived CDR1 and CDR2 are LGHNA and YNFKEQ. In nucleotides, the CDR3 is TGTGCCACAGGGGATAGCGGGGGGAGCTCCTACAATGAGCAGTTCTTC. Amino acid sequence: CATGDSGGSSYNEQFF.

This clone was seen only a few times. This chain connects TRBV12-3 or TRBV12-4 to TRBJ1-2; 7 bases agree with TRBD1. There are 11 residues in the CDR3. The V segment lost 5 bases and the J segment 10 bases; nucleotides outside the gene matches: 4. The CDR3 is CASSPGTAYTF. The CDR3 region has the DNA TGTGCCAGCAGTCCTGGGACAGCCTACACCTTC.

The rearrangement links TRBV4-2 to TRBJ2-5; TRBD2 matches 9 bases. The germline CDR1 and CDR2 sequences are LGHNA and YNFKEQ. V gave up 0 bases and J gave up 1 base; unmatched junction bases: 6. This CDR3 contains 17 residues. The CDR3 is CASSQDRSGGLQETQYF. In nucleotides, the CDR3 is TGTGCCAGCAGCCAAGATCGGAGCGGGGGGCTCCAAGAGACCCAGTACTTC.

The V call is TRBV28, the J call TRBJ1-2; the D gene is possibly TRBD1 (6 bases). Trimming took 7 bases from V and 4 from J, leaving 10 bases between them. Germline loops: CDR1 MDHEN, CDR2 SYDVKM. The CDR3 runs to 12 residues. The CDR3 nucleotides are TGTGCCAGCACCCAGGGGACCTATGGCTACACCTTC. Its translation: CASTQGTYGYTF.

V gene TRBV30 combines with J gene TRBJ1-1, with D hard to call. CDR3 length: 13 amino acids. V was pared by 5 bases and J by 0 bases, with 10 bases between. Germline V CDR1 and CDR2: GTSNPN, SVGIG (reference sequence). The CDR3 nucleotides read TGTGCCTGGCATCCAGTCATGAACACTGAAGCTTTCTTT. Translating it yields CAWHPVMNTEAFF.

J is TRBJ2-5 and V is TRBV6-2 or TRBV6-3, with 8 bases fitting TRBD1. The CDR3 runs 17 residues. With V trimmed by 2 bases and J by 4 bases, 12 bases remained unmatched. CDR1 is MNHEY and CDR2 is SVGEGT in the germline V gene. The CDR3 sequence: CASSYPPGQGRGETQYF. The CDR3 nucleotides are TGTGCCAGCAGTTACCCCCCTGGACAGGGACGGGGAGAGACCCAGTACTTC.

This sequence joins TRBV3-1 (or the pseudogene TRBV3-2) and TRBJ1-2; 7 nucleotides match TRBD1. Losses at the gene ends were 1 base for V and 7 bases for J; bases not matched to a gene: 6. CDR3 length equals 14 residues. Germline lookup yields CDR1 LGHDT and CDR2 YNNKEL (reference sequence). The CDR3 here is CASSQAKGAVGYTF. In DNA form, the CDR3 reads TGTGCCAGCAGCCAAGCCAAGGGGGCGGTTGGCTACACCTTC.

The chain joins TRBV11-1 to TRBJ1-2; D possibly corresponds to TRBD1 (5 bases). CDR3 size: 12 residues. Germline CDR1 is SGHAT and CDR2 is FQDESV (reference sequence). Trimming removed 5 bases at V and 7 bases at J, with 11 bases between. The CDR3 nucleotides read TGTGCCAGCAGCCCCTGGGACGGTGGCTACACCTTC. Translation: CASSPWDGGYTF.

This clone has more than one count but fewer than ten. V is TRBV5-4 and J is TRBJ1-2, with D perhaps matching TRBD1 (6 bases). The CDR3 loop spans 15 amino acids. The V gene lost 4 bases and the J gene lost 5 bases, with 18 bases spanning the gap. CDR1 and CDR2 (germline): SGHNT, YYREEE (reference sequence). The CDR3 nucleotides are TGTGCCAGCAGCGAAGGACAGCTCTCCCGTTATGGCTACACCTTC. It translates to CASSEGQLSRYGYTF.

This rearrangement joins TRBV3-1 (or the pseudogene TRBV3-2) to TRBJ2-2, with 7 bases aligning to TRBD2. CDR1 and CDR2 from the germline V gene are LGHDT and YNNKEL (reference sequence). CDR3 length: 14 residues. V was clipped by 6 bases and J by 4 bases; unmatched bases: 5. Here the CDR3 reads CASRRGRVTGELFF. CDR3 in DNA: TGTGCCAGCAGGCGGGGGAGAGTCACCGGGGAGCTGTTTTTT.

V usage is TRBV5-1 and J usage is TRBJ2-7; 10 bases fit TRBD2. CDR3 length equals 13 residues. Per the germline V gene, CDR1 is SGHRS and CDR2 is YFSETQ. The junction had 1 base not matched to a gene; V was cut back by 6 bases and J by 1 base. CDR3 loop: CASTSGGSYEQYF. The CDR3 region has the DNA TGCGCCAGCACTAGCGGGGGATCCTACGAGCAGTACTTC.

V and J are TRBV25-1 and TRBJ2-2; D may be TRBD2 (5 bases). V was clipped by 6 bases and J by 0 bases, with 17 bases between them. Germline CDR1 is MGHDK and CDR2 is SYGVNS. The CDR3 runs 17 residues. The CDR3 loop is CASRTRVSGANTGELFF. The CDR3 nucleotides are TGTGCCAGCAGGACCCGGGTCAGCGGAGCGAACACCGGGGAGCTGTTTTTT.

The chain employs TRBV19 and TRBJ1-5; D might be TRBD1 (5 bases). V lost 11 bases, J lost 1 base, and 12 bases lay in between. CDR3 length equals 13 residues. CDR1 is LNHDA, CDR2 SQIVND, per germline (reference sequence). The CDR3 here is CAAQSGSNQPQHF. CDR3 coding DNA: TGTGCCGCCCAATCAGGGAGCAATCAGCCCCAGCATTTT.